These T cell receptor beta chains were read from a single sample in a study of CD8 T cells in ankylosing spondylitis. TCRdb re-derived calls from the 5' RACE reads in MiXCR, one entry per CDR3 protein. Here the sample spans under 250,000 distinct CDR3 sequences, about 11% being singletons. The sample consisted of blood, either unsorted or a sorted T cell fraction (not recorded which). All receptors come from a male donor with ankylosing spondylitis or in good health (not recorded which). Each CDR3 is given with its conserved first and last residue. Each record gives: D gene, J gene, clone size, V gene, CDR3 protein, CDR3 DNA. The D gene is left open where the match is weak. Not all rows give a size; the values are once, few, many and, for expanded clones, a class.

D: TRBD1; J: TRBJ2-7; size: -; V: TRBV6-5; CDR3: CASSSLRGLTYEQYF; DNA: TGTGCCAGCAGTTCTCTCAGGGGGCTTACCTACGAGCAGTACTTC
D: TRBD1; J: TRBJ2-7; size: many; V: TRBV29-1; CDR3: CSVEAGDRGVEYF; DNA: TGCAGCGTTGAAGCCGGGGACAGGGGCGTAGAGTACTTC
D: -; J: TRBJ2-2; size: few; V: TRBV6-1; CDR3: CASSEPGLGTGELFF; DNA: TGTGCCAGCAGTGAACCCGGGCTCGGCACCGGGGAGCTGTTTTTT
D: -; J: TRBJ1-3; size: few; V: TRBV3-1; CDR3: CASSRGSSGNTIYF; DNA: TGTGCCAGCAGCCGGGGGTCCTCTGGAAACACCATATATTTT
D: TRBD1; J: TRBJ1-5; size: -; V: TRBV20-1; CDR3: CSAATGGRQPQHF; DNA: TGCAGTGCTGCCACAGGGGGCAGACAGCCCCAGCATTTT
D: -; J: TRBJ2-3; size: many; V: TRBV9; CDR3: CASSIRGSGTQYF; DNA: TGTGCCAGCAGCATCAGGGGATCTGGTACGCAGTATTTT
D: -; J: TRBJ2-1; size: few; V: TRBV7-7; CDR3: CASSLFERDEQFF; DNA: TGTGCCAGCAGCTTATTCGAGAGGGATGAGCAGTTCTTC
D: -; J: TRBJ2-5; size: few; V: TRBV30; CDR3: CAWSSEQAQRTQYF; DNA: TGTGCCTGGAGTAGTGAACAGGCCCAGCGGACCCAGTACTTC
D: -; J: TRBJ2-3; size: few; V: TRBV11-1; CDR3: CASSRSMDYHPAQNTQYF; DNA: TGTGCCAGCAGCCGCTCCATGGACTACCATCCCGCACAAAATACGCAGTATTTT
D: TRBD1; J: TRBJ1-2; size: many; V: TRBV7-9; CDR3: CASSSDNRGPATF; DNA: TGTGCCAGCAGCTCCGACAACAGGGGCCCCGCCACCTTC
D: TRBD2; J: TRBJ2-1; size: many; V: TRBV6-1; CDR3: CASSTWTSGSGNEQFF; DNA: TGTGCCAGCAGTACCTGGACTAGCGGTTCGGGCAATGAGCAGTTCTTC
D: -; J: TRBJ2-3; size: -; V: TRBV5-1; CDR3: CTSSLGGGTDTQYF; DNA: TGCACCAGCAGCCTGGGGGGAGGCACAGATACGCAGTATTTT
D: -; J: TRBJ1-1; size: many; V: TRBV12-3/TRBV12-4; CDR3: CASSLWHTEAFF; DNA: TGTGCCAGCAGTTTATGGCACACTGAAGCTTTCTTT
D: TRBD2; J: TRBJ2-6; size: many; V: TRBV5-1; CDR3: CASSISGTFSGANVLTF; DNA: TGCGCCAGCAGCATTAGCGGGACTTTCTCTGGGGCCAACGTCCTGACTTTC
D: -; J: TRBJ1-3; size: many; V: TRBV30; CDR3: CAWSVGANTIYF; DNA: TGTGCCTGGAGTGTGGGGGCAAACACCATATATTTT
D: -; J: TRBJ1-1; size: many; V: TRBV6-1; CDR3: CASSAENNPRGEAFF; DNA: TGTGCCAGCAGCGCGGAGAATAACCCCAGGGGTGAAGCTTTCTTT
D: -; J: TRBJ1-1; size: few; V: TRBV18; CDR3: CASSPRETEAFF; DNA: TGTGCCAGCTCACCACGGGAGACTGAAGCTTTCTTT
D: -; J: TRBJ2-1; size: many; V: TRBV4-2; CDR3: CASSQIQGGNEQFF; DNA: TGTGCCAGCAGCCAAATCCAGGGTGGCAATGAGCAGTTCTTC
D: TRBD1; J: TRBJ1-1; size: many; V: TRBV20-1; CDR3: CSAKDRRNTEAFF; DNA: TGCAGTGCTAAGGACAGGCGGAACACTGAAGCTTTCTTT
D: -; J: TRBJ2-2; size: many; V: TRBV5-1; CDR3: CASSLGTAARDGELFF; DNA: TGCGCCAGCAGCTTGGGGACAGCCGCAAGGGACGGGGAGCTGTTTTTT
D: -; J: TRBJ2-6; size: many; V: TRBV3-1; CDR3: CASSQAGGSSGANVLTF; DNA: TGTGCCAGCAGCCAAGCAGGGGGGAGCTCTGGGGCCAACGTCCTGACTTTC
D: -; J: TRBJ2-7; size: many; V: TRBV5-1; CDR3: CASSAGRPEDEQYF; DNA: TGCGCCAGCAGCGCAGGACGTCCCGAGGACGAGCAGTACTTC
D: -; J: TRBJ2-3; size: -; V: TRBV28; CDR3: CASSLIGRTDTQYF; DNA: TGTGCCAGCAGTCTCATTGGCCGCACAGATACGCAGTATTTT
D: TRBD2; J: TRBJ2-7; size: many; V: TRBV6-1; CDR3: CASNSLAGPIIEQYF; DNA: TGTGCCAGTAACTCCCTAGCGGGGCCGATTATCGAGCAGTACTTC
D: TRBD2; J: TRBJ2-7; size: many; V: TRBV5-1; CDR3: CASSLAPGLEDEQYF; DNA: TGCGCCAGCAGCTTGGCGCCGGGACTAGAGGATGAGCAGTACTTC
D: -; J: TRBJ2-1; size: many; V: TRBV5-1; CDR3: CASSFGDTIYNEQFF; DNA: TGCGCCAGCAGCTTTGGGGACACCATCTACAATGAGCAGTTCTTC
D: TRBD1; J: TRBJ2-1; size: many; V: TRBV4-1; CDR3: CASSPDRGSYNEQFF; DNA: TGCGCCAGCAGCCCGGACAGGGGGTCCTACAATGAGCAGTTCTTC
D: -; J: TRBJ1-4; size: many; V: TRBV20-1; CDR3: CSARTPETNEKLFF; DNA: TGCAGTGCTAGAACCCCCGAAACTAATGAAAAACTGTTTTTT
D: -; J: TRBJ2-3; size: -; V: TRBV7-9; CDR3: CASSLLMAAGDTQYF; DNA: TGTGCCAGCAGCCTTCTCATGGCGGCGGGGGATACGCAGTATTTT
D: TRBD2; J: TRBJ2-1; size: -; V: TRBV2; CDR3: CASSETSGRAAYNEQFF; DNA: TGTGCCAGCAGTGAGACTAGCGGGAGGGCCGCCTACAATGAGCAGTTCTTC
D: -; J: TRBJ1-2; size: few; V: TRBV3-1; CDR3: CASSPTTGYTF; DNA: TGTGCCAGCAGCCCCACAACCGGCTACACCTTC
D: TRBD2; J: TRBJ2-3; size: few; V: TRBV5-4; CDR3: CASSISLAGAGTDTQYF; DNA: TGTGCCAGCAGCATTTCCCTAGCGGGAGCAGGAACAGATACGCAGTATTTT
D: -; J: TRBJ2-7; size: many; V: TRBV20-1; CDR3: CSARGGQTEQYF; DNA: TGCAGTGCTAGAGGGGGTCAGACCGAGCAGTACTTC
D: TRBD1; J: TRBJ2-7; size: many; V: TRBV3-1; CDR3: CASSRTGFSYEQYF; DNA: TGTGCCAGCAGCCGGACAGGGTTCTCCTACGAGCAGTACTTC
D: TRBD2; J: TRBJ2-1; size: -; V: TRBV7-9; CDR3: CASSRERGFYNEQFF; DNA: TGTGCCAGCAGCCGAGAGCGGGGGTTCTACAATGAGCAGTTCTTC
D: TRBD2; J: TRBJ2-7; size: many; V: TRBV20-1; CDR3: CSATGLAGHSSYEQYF; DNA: TGCAGTGCCACGGGACTAGCGGGCCATAGCTCCTACGAGCAGTACTTC
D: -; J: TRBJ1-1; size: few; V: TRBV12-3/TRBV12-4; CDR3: CASTPQGNTEAFF; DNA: TGTGCCAGCACCCCACAGGGTAACACTGAAGCTTTCTTT
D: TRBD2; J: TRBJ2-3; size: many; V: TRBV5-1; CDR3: CASSPPGSSGSATDTQYF; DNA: TGCGCCAGCAGCCCCCCCGGATCTAGCGGGAGCGCCACAGATACGCAGTATTTT
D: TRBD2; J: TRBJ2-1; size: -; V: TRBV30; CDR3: CAWSWTSGGYNEQFF; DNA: TGTGCCTGGAGTTGGACTAGCGGGGGCTACAATGAGCAGTTCTTC
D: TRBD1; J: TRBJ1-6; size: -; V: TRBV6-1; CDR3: CASSEPDRGSNSPLHF; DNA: TGTGCCAGCAGCGAACCTGACAGGGGAAGTAATTCACCCCTCCACTTT
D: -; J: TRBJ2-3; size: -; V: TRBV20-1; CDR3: CSALQTGTAFTDTQYF; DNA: TGCAGTGCCCTTCAAACCGGGACGGCCTTCACAGATACGCAGTATTTT
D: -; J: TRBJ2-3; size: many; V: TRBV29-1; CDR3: CSAADSGTDTQYF; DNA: TGCAGCGCCGCGGACTCAGGCACAGATACGCAGTATTTT
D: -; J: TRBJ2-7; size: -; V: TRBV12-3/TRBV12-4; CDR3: CASRGIHEQYF; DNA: TGTGCCAGCAGGGGTATTCACGAGCAGTACTTC
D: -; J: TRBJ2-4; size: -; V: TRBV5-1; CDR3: CASSDQGAKNIQYF; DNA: TGCGCCAGCAGCGACCAAGGAGCCAAAAACATTCAGTACTTC
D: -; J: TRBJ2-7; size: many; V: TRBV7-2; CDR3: CASSLASLASHSYEQYF; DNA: TGTGCCAGCAGCTTAGCGTCCCTGGCTTCCCACTCCTACGAGCAGTACTTC
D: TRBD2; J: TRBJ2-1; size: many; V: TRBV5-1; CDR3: CASSTAGVSNEQFF; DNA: TGCGCCAGCAGTACAGCGGGAGTCTCAAATGAGCAGTTCTTC
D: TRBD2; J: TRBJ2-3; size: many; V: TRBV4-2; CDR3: CASSPRASGGPSTDTQYF; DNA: TGTGCCAGCAGCCCCCGGGCTAGCGGGGGGCCTAGCACAGATACGCAGTATTTT
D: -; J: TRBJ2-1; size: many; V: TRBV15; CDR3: CATSRDSAEQFF; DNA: TGTGCCACCAGCAGAGATTCGGCTGAGCAGTTCTTC
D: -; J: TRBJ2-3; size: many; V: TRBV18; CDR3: CASSPRAYTQYF; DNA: TGTGCCAGCTCACCTCGGGCGTATACGCAGTATTTT
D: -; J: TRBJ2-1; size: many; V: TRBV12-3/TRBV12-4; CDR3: CASSLGVHEQFF; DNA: TGTGCCAGCAGTTTAGGTGTCCATGAGCAGTTCTTC
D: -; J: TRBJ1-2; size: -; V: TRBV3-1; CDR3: CASSILFRDPYGYTF; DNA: TGTGCCAGCAGCATACTCTTCAGGGATCCCTATGGCTACACCTTC
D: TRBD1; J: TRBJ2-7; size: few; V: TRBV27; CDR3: CASSSLGQGRYEQYF; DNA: TGTGCCAGCAGTTCCCTCGGACAGGGGAGGTACGAGCAGTACTTC
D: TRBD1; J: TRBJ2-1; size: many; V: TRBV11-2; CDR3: CASSQESRTGSSYNEQFF; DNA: TGTGCCAGCAGCCAAGAATCCCGGACAGGGAGCTCCTACAATGAGCAGTTCTTC
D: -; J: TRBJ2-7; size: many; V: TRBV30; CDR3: CAWSDSYYEQYF; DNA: TGTGCCTGGAGCGACTCGTACTACGAGCAGTACTTC
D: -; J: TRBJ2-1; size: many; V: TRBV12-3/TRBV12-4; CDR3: CASSSSSVDEQFF; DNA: TGTGCCAGCAGTTCCAGCAGCGTTGATGAGCAGTTCTTC
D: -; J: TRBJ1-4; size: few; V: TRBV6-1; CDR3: CASSEVRAGVNEKLFF; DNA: TGTGCCAGCAGTGAAGTGAGGGCAGGGGTCAATGAAAAACTGTTTTTT
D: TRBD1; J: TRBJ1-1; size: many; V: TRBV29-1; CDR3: CSAPGTANTEAFF; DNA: TGCAGCGCGCCCGGGACAGCGAACACTGAAGCTTTCTTT
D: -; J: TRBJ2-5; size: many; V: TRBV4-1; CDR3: CASRRSGAMRETQYF; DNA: TGCGCCAGCAGGCGAAGTGGGGCAATGAGGGAGACCCAGTACTTC
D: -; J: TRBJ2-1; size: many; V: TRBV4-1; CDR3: CASSQAGAFNKQFF; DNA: TGCGCCAGCAGCCAGGCGGGGGCCTTCAATAAGCAGTTCTTC